This note documents a single T cell receptor (beta chain) sequence. CDR3 size: 14 residues. CDR1 and CDR2 from the germline V gene are SNHLY and FYNNEI. Trimming took off 2 bases at V and 6 bases at J, with 14 bases between the two ends. This specimen belongs to a study of blood T cell repertoires in COVID-19. In the study overall: From T cells, B-cell-depleted T cells, or PBMCs came the material, which was cDNA or gDNA.

Data came from immunoSEQ multiplex PCR; TCRdb stores just in-frame clones and leaves some out. In the table there are tens of thousands of clones, approximately 90% of which are singletons. The sample comprised peripheral blood. This TCR derives from a man between 65 and 85 years old with acute or convalescent COVID-19. The rearrangement joins TRBV2 to TRBJ2-7; a weak D match, TRBD1 (6 bases). CDR3 coding DNA: TGTGCCAGCAGTGAAACCAGGGGAGTTGGCGAGCAGTACTTC. Translation: CASSETRGVGEQYF.